Presented here are 20 T cell receptor beta chains from one specimen sequenced in a study of shared clonotypes between healthy human individuals. Clones were read by immunoSEQ multiplex PCR, and TCRdb kept only the in-frame ones, dropping some. The sample yields approximately 2.5 million clones, over 85% seen once. The specimen was naive CD4+ T cells from PBMCs. Subset described: CD45RA+ positively selected. These TCRs come from a man between 18 and 35 years old in good health. Some clones in this sample may be carry-over from other donors' samples.

This clone was seen only a few times. In the same sample, other DNA sequences code for this CDR3. The chain is built from TRBV29-1 and TRBJ2-1; perhaps TRBD2 as D (5 bases). CDR3 length: 13 amino acids. The V end lost 4 bases, the J end lost 0 bases, and 7 bases lay between the germline ends. In germline, CDR1 is SQVTM, CDR2 ANQGSEA. The CDR3 DNA sequence: TGCAGCGTTGGCGGGCGCTCCTACAATGAGCAGTTCTTC. It yields the protein CSVGGRSYNEQFF.

The rearrangement links TRBV19 to TRBJ1-1; tentative D call: TRBD1 (5 bases). The V and J ends lost 3 bases and 1 base respectively, with 12 bases between them. This CDR3 region has 15 residues. Germline V gene data show CDR1 as LNHDA and CDR2 as SQIVND (reference sequence). The CDR3 sequence is CASSIFGTENTEAFF. As DNA, the CDR3 is TGTGCCAGTAGTATTTTCGGGACGGAGAACACTGAAGCTTTCTTT.

Notes on this clone: Other DNA sequences in this sample translate to the same CDR3. This sequence joins TRBV29-1 and TRBJ1-4; no clear D gene. CDR3 length: 13 amino acids. Germline CDR1 SQVTM, CDR2 ANQGSEA. V dropped 0 bases and J dropped 8 bases, with 10 bases sitting between them. The CDR3 loop is CSVEDRGREKLFF. The CDR3 nucleotides are TGCAGCGTTGAAGATCGTGGGCGAGAAAAACTGTTTTTT.

This sequence joins TRBV6-1 and TRBJ2-3; D may be TRBD2 (5 bases). The germline CDR1 and CDR2 sequences are MNHNS and SASEGT. The CDR3 is 14 residues long. Trimming pared 7 bases from V and 5 bases from J, leaving 16 bases between. As DNA, the CDR3 is TGTGCCAGCATTGTAAACTATGGAGGAGATACGCAGTATTTT. It translates to CASIVNYGGDTQYF.

This clone was observed once. The chain couples TRBV5-1 to TRBJ1-5, with TRBD1 matching over 7 bases. J lost 3 bases, V lost 7 bases, and 10 bases had no gene match. Germline V gene lookup returns CDR1 SGHRS and CDR2 YFSETQ. The CDR3 sequence is 15 residues long. The CDR3 loop is CASRLTGQYNQPQHF. The CDR3 DNA sequence: TGCGCCAGCCGGTTAACGGGACAGTACAATCAGCCCCAGCATTTT.

Remarks on this clone: The same CDR3 also results from other DNA sequences found in this sample. The chain is built from TRBV5-4 and TRBJ2-5, with TRBD2 matching over 14 bases. The germline V gene encodes CDR1 SGHNT and CDR2 YYREEE (reference sequence). This CDR3 region has 16 residues. The J segment lost 1 base and the V segment lost 4 bases, leaving 3 bases of the junction unmatched. The CDR3 loop reads CASSPGTSGSQETQYF. DNA for the CDR3: TGTGCCAGCAGCCCCGGGACTAGCGGGAGCCAAGAGACCCAGTACTTC.

A word on this clone: This same CDR3 is encoded by further DNA sequences in the sample. The chain recombines TRBV5-1 with TRBJ2-1; 9 nucleotides line up with TRBD2. The CDR3 is 16 residues long. The V and J ends lost 4 bases and 0 bases, in that order; junction bases with no gene match: 5. The germline gives CDR1 SGHRS, CDR2 YFSETQ. CDR3 loop: CASSLSAGGSYNEQFF. The CDR3, as DNA: TGCGCCAGCAGCCTCTCAGCGGGAGGCTCCTACAATGAGCAGTTCTTC.

This clone has a single count. V is TRBV2 and J is TRBJ1-5; D remains unclear. CDR3 length: 11 amino acids. V lost 6 bases and J 7 bases, leaving 7 bases between the germline ends. Germline V gene lookup returns CDR1 SNHLY and CDR2 FYNNEI. CDR3 sequence: CASRVGQPQHF. The CDR3, as DNA: TGTGCCAGCAGGGTGGGGCAGCCCCAGCATTTT.

The chain is built from TRBV18 and TRBJ1-1; 9 bases are shared with TRBD1. The junction had 6 bases not matched to a gene; V was cut back by 4 bases and J by 0 bases. Per the germline V gene, CDR1 is KGHSH and CDR2 is LQKENI. CDR3 length: 16 residues. The CDR3 protein is CASSRTGTGMNTEAFF. CDR3 in DNA: TGTGCCAGCTCACGAACCGGGACAGGGATGAACACTGAAGCTTTCTTT.

The V gene is TRBV29-1, the J gene TRBJ2-7; no firm D call. Trimming removed 5 bases at V and 3 bases at J, with 8 bases between. The CDR3 runs to 11 residues. In germline, CDR1 is SQVTM, CDR2 ANQGSEA. The CDR3 nucleotides read TGCAGCGTTTTTACGGGCTACGAGCAGTACTTC. Translation: CSVFTGYEQYF.

The chain carries TRBV10-3 and TRBJ1-1; D not resolved. Looked up from germline, CDR1 is ENHRY and CDR2 is SYGVKD. V lost 8 bases, J lost 0 bases, and 7 bases lay in between. CDR3 length: 12 amino acids. CDR3: CAISQVNTEAFF. CDR3 DNA sequence: TGTGCCATCTCTCAGGTGAACACTGAAGCTTTCTTT.

V is TRBV5-1 and J is TRBJ2-7; 7 bases fit TRBD1. The CDR3 is made up of 13 amino acids. Trimming took 5 bases from V and 4 from J; bases not matched to a gene: 6. Per germline, CDR1 SGHRS and CDR2 YFSETQ. CDR3 DNA: TGCGCCAGCAGTAGGGACAGATTTTACGAGCAGTACTTC. The encoded protein is CASSRDRFYEQYF. Looking up the rest from reference TRBV5-1 and TRBJ2-7 gives the full variable domain: KAGVTQTPRYLIKTRGQQVTLSCSPISGHRSVSWYQQTPGQGLQFLFEYFSETQRNKGNFPGRFSGRQFSNSRSEMNVSTLELGDSALYLCASSRDRFYEQYFGPGTRLTVT.

In the case of this clone: The sample holds other DNA sequences that translate to the same CDR3. The chain links TRBV7-2 to TRBJ2-3; D gene uncertain. The CDR3 length is 13 residues. The germline V gene has CDR1 SGHTA and CDR2 FQGNSA. V was shortened by 2 bases and J by 3 bases, with 6 bases between the two germline ends. The DNA of the CDR3 is TGTGCCAGCAGCTTATCACGGACAGATACGCAGTATTTT. Its translation: CASSLSRTDTQYF.

This chain uses TRBV9 with TRBJ1-5; a weak D match, TRBD1 (5 bases). Trimming took off 0 bases at V and 3 bases at J, with 10 bases between the two ends. The germline gives CDR1 SGDLS, CDR2 YYNGEE. The CDR3 is 15 residues long. CDR3 nucleotides: TGTGCCAGCAGCGTAGGGGGCAGCGCCAATCAGCCCCAGCATTTT. As protein: CASSVGGSANQPQHF.

This chain uses TRBV2 with TRBJ2-1; the match to TRBD1 covers 10 bases. Germline-derived CDR1 and CDR2 are SNHLY and FYNNEI. V shed 11 bases, J shed 8 bases, and the junction held 9 bases outside the gene matches. This CDR3 is built from 13 residues. CDR3 DNA: TGTGCCGGGATGGGACAGGGGTACGATGAGCAGTTCTTC. It yields the protein CAGMGQGYDEQFF.

This rearrangement joins TRBV14 to TRBJ1-1; no definite D call. This CDR3 is built from 16 residues. With 0 bases removed from V and 1 base from J, the gap between germline ends came to 12 bases. Germline assignment: CDR1 SGHDN and CDR2 FVKESK. The CDR3 spells CASSQELSPGNTEAFF. The DNA of the CDR3 is TGTGCCAGCAGCCAAGAACTAAGCCCGGGGAACACTGAAGCTTTCTTT.

The chain carries TRBV27 and TRBJ2-7, with TRBD2 matching over 13 bases. V shed 3 bases and J 4 bases; nucleotides not matched to a gene: 6. CDR1 is MNHEY, CDR2 SMNVEV, per germline (reference sequence). The CDR3 has 16 residues. The CDR3 spells CASSFHGLAGVYEQYF. The CDR3 DNA reads TGTGCCAGCAGTTTCCACGGACTAGCGGGAGTTTACGAGCAGTACTTC.

V gene TRBV4-1 combines with J gene TRBJ2-5, with 10 bases fitting TRBD2. V trimming: 1 base; J trimming: 4 bases; junction bases outside the gene matches: 6. The CDR3 covers 16 residues. Germline CDR1 is MGHRA and CDR2 is YSYEKL. The CDR3: CASSQVGPSGRETQYF. The DNA for the CDR3 is TGCGCCAGCAGCCAAGTAGGGCCTAGCGGGAGAGAGACCCAGTACTTC.

This clone was seen a few times. The chain carries TRBV5-8 and TRBJ1-5, with D unclear. Germline CDR1 reads SGHTS; CDR2 reads YDEGEE. CDR3 size: 16 residues. The V end was cut by 4 bases, the J end by 3 bases, with 17 bases between. The CDR3 protein is CASSPRRVAVNQPQHF. The DNA of the CDR3 is TGTGCCAGCAGCCCCCGGAGGGTGGCGGTCAATCAGCCCCAGCATTTT.

The rearrangement joins TRBV5-1 to TRBJ1-1; D is ambiguous. V was clipped by 6 bases and J by 5 bases, with 20 bases between them. The CDR3 length is 15 residues. Germline V CDR1 and CDR2: SGHRS, YFSETQ. In nucleotides, the CDR3 is TGCGCCAGCACCACCTCTGAGGCTTGGACTACTGAAGCTTTCTTT. Its protein is CASTTSEAWTTEAFF.